This paragraph covers one T cell receptor beta chain sequence. Its antigen is undetermined. These data originate in a study of Tregs in tolerant kidney transplant recipients. Study-wide results and caveats: Tregs expanded with activated donor B cells seemed most donor-specific.

Sequencing was performed with immunoSEQ multiplex PCR; in TCRdb, only in-frame clones are kept and a portion is missing. The sample lists about 100,000 clones, over 85% occurring once. V lost 4 bases and J 5 bases, leaving 14 bases between the germline ends. The CDR3 is 14 amino acids. The germline V gene has CDR1 WSHSY and CDR2 SAAADI. The sequences come from CD4+ T cells from blood, collected before the transplant. This sequence was found in a human donor who received a combined kidney and bone marrow transplant. The J gene is TRBJ1-1, the V gene TRBV10-2; D ambiguous. The DNA for the CDR3 is TGCGCCAGCAGTGTAAGCAAATTGTGGACTGAAGCTTTCTTT. This codes for CASSVSKLWTEAFF.